The T cell receptor (beta chain) under discussion was sequenced for a study of blood T cell repertoires in COVID-19. Study-wide background: Sources were T cells, B-cell-depleted T cells, or PBMCs; the material itself was cDNA or gDNA.

CDR3 length: 16 amino acids. Germline CDR1 MNHNY, CDR2 SVGAGI (reference sequence). V shed 5 bases and J shed 0 bases, with 14 bases lying between them. Sequenced by immunoSEQ multiplex PCR; TCRdb stores in-frame clones only, minus some. The repertoire includes some 62,000 clones, roughly 85% of them detected once, and 4.5% to 6% sits in the top ten. The material sequenced was peripheral blood. The chain has TRBV6-6 and TRBJ2-4, with D tentatively TRBD1 (5 bases). The clonotype comes from a human donor in a cohort sampled during active COVID-19. DNA of the CDR3: TGTGCCAGCAGTCTTCGACAGACCCTAGCCAAAAACATTCAGTACTTC. Translated, it gives CASSLRQTLAKNIQYF.